The next 15 T cell receptor beta chains were all read from a single sample in a study of blood T cell repertoires in COVID-19. The method was immunoSEQ multiplex PCR; TCRdb's version includes in-frame clones alone and lacks a portion of them. The sample holds about 140,000 clones; approximately 80% are singletons and the top ten take approximately 5.3%. Sequenced sample: PBMCs or T cells enriched from blood (not recorded which). These receptors were obtained from a man in his 70s who had been exposed to COVID-19.

This chain joins TRBV2 and TRBJ2-1; no clear D gene. The CDR3 runs 13 residues. The V gene lost 5 bases and the J gene lost 2 bases, with 7 bases spanning the gap. Germline loops: CDR1 SNHLY, CDR2 FYNNEI. The CDR3 here is CASSTATYNEQFF. CDR3 coding DNA: TGTGCCAGCAGTACCGCGACCTACAATGAGCAGTTCTTC.

CDR3 region: CASTPTGGLGNEQFF. CDR3 sequence (DNA): TGTGCCAGCACCCCAACAGGGGGTTTGGGCAATGAGCAGTTCTTC. V gene TRBV28 combines with J gene TRBJ2-1, with 8 bases matching TRBD1. The CDR3 consists of 15 residues. The junction had 11 bases not matched to a gene; V was cut back by 7 bases and J by 6 bases. Germline CDR1 MDHEN, CDR2 SYDVKM.

The chain links TRBV21-1 to TRBJ1-5; the tabulated D call, TRBD1, remains unverified against the DNA. TRBV21-1 is a pseudogene. The CDR3 contains 13 residues. In DNA form, the CDR3 reads TGTGCCACCAGTCAGATTAGCAATCAGCCCCAGCATTTT. This sequence encodes CATSQISNQPQHF.

This chain links TRBV3-1 (or the pseudogene TRBV3-2) with TRBJ2-2, with D possibly being TRBD2 (5 bases). The V gene's germline CDR1 is LGHDT and CDR2 YNNKEL (reference sequence). The CDR3 has 14 residues. V gave up 4 bases and J gave up 3 bases, with 9 bases separating them. CDR3 in amino acids: CASSRGGYTGELFF. DNA for the CDR3: TGTGCCAGCAGCCGTGGAGGTTACACCGGGGAGCTGTTTTTT.

The rearrangement uses TRBV7-2 and TRBJ2-3, with 7 bases matching TRBD2. Per germline, CDR1 SGHTA and CDR2 FQGNSA. This CDR3 spans 15 amino acids. V lost 3 bases, J lost 3 bases, and 6 bases stayed unmatched. CDR3 region: CASSLGGLGTDTQYF. CDR3 DNA: TGTGCCAGCAGCTTGGGCGGACTAGGTACAGATACGCAGTATTTT.

The DNA for the CDR3 is TGCACCGCGAAGGGGGGGTCGAACACCGGGGAGCTGTTTTTT. It specifies CTAKGGSNTGELFF. V and J are TRBV29-1 and TRBJ2-2; tentatively, D is TRBD2 (7 bases). The length of the CDR3 is 14 residues. Germline CDR1 SQVTM, CDR2 ANQGSEA.

This CDR3 reads CASSLSGTGSYF. CDR3 nucleotides: TGTGCCAGCAGTTTATCGGGGACAGGTTCGTACTTC. The chain joins TRBV12-3 or TRBV12-4 to TRBJ2-7, with 8 bases fitting TRBD1. After removal of 2 bases from V and 12 bases from J, the junction contained 6 bases not matched to a gene. This CDR3 has 12 residues.

V and J are TRBV6-4 and TRBJ2-2, with D maybe TRBD2 (6 bases). CDR1 is MRHNA, CDR2 SNTAGT, per germline. The length of the CDR3 is 14 residues. Between the trimmed V and J ends, which lost 9 bases and 3 bases, there was a span of 14 bases. In DNA, the CDR3 is TGTGCCAGTCGATCGGGAGAGCACACCGGGGAGCTGTTTTTT. Translation gives CASRSGEHTGELFF.

The table lists this clone with a few counts. The V call is TRBV2, the J call TRBJ1-2; 11 nucleotides agree with TRBD1. V trimming: 0 bases; J trimming: 7 bases; junction bases outside the gene matches: 7. Germline V lookup: CDR1 SNHLY, CDR2 FYNNEI. CDR3 length: 16 residues. CDR3 nucleotide sequence: TGTGCCAGCAGTGAAGCGAATCCAGGACAGGGGGCTGGCTACACCTTC. It yields the protein CASSEANPGQGAGYTF.

The V and J genes are TRBV19 and TRBJ1-1; D is unresolved. Germline CDR1 and CDR2: LNHDA and SQIVND (reference sequence). The CDR3 covers 13 residues. The germline V and J ends were trimmed by 9 bases and 0 bases, with 11 bases remaining between them. CDR3 DNA: TGTGCCAGCGTGGACTGGATGAACACTGAAGCTTTCTTT. It specifies CASVDWMNTEAFF.

The chain uses TRBV24-1 and TRBJ1-1, with a weak D call TRBD1 (6 bases). The CDR3 contains 12 residues. Germline CDR1 reads KGHDR; CDR2 reads SFDVKD. The V gene lost 2 bases and the J gene lost 11 bases, with 11 bases spanning the gap. The CDR3 coding sequence is TGTGCCACCAGTGATTACACAGGGACGGCTTTCTTT. Encoded protein: CATSDYTGTAFF.

This chain links TRBV19 with TRBJ1-1; 8 bases match TRBD1. V dropped 7 bases and J dropped 4; count of bases not matched to a gene: 5. The CDR3 totals 13 residues. Germline values: CDR1 LNHDA, CDR2 SQIVND (reference sequence). CDR3 loop: CASTTGGATEAFF. CDR3 sequence (DNA): TGTGCCAGTACTACAGGGGGAGCCACTGAAGCTTTCTTT.

The chain is built from TRBV27 and TRBJ1-1, with TRBD1 matching over 8 bases. Germline-derived CDR1 and CDR2 are MNHEY and SMNVEV (reference sequence). CDR3 length: 17 amino acids. The V gene end was trimmed by 2 bases and the J gene end by 0 bases; junction bases not matched to a gene: 8. CDR3 coding DNA: TGTGCCAGCAGTTTAGGACAGGGCACATTGATGAACACTGAAGCTTTCTTT. This translates into CASSLGQGTLMNTEAFF.

The V call is TRBV10-2, the J call TRBJ1-6; TRBD1 aligns across 7 bases. CDR3 length: 16 residues. Germline V gene data show CDR1 as WSHSY and CDR2 as SAAADI. The V segment lost 0 bases and the J segment 10 bases; nucleotides outside the gene matches: 9. This CDR3 reads CASSESGQGVRSPLHF. The DNA of the CDR3 is TGCGCCAGCAGTGAGTCAGGGCAGGGGGTAAGATCACCCCTCCACTTT.

V usage is TRBV6-1 and J usage is TRBJ1-1, with a possible D match to TRBD1 (5 bases). CDR3 length: 15 residues. The germline CDR1 and CDR2 sequences are MNHNS and SASEGT. Trimming removed 2 bases at V and 2 bases at J, with 12 bases between. CDR3 amino acids: CASSEQGRINTEAFF. CDR3 coding DNA: TGTGCCAGCAGTGAACAGGGTCGGATAAACACTGAAGCTTTCTTT.